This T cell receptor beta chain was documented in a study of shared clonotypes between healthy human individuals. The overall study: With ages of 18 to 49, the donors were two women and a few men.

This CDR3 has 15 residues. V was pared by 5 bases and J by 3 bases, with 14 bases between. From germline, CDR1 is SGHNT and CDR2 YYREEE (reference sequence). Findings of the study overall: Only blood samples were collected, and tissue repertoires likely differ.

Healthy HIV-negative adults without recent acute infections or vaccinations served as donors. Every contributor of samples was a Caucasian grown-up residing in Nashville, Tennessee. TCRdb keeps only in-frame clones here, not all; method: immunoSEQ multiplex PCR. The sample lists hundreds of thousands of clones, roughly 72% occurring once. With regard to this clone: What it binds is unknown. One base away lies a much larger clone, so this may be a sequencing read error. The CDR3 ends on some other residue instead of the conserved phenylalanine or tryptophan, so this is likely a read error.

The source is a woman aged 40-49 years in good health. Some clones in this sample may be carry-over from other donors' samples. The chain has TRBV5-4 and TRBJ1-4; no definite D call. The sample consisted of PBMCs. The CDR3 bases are TGTGCCAGCAGTTCGTCGCGTCACGCTAATGAAAAACTGTTTCTT. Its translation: CASSSSRHANEKLFL.